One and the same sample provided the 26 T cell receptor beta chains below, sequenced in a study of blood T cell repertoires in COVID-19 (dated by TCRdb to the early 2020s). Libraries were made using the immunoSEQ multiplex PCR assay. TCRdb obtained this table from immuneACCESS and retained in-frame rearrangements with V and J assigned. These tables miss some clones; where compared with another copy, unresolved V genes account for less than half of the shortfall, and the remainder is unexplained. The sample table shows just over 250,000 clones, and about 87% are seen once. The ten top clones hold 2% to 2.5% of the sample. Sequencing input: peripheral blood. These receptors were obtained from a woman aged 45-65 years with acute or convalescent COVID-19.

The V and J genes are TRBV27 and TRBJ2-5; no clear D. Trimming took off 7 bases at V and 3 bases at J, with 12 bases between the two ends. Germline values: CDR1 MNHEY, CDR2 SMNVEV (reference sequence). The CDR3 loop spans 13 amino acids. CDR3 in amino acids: CASILEQKETQYF. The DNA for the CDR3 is TGTGCCAGCATCCTGGAACAGAAAGAGACCCAGTACTTC.

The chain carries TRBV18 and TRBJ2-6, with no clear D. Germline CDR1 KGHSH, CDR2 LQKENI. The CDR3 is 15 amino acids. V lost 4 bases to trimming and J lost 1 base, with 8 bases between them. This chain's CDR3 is CASSLGRSGANVLTF. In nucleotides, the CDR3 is TGTGCCAGCTCACTTGGCAGGTCTGGGGCCAACGTCCTGACTTTC.

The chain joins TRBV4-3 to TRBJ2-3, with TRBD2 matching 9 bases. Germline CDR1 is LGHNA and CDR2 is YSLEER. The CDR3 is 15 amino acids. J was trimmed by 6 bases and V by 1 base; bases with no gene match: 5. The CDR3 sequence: CASSQVLAGEDTQYF. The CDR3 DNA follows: TGCGCCAGCAGCCAAGTCTTAGCGGGAGAGGATACGCAGTATTTT.

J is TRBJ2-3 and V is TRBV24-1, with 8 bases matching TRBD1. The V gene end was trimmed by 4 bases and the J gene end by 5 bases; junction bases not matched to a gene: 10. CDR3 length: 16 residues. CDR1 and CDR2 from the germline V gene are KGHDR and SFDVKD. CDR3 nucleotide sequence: TGTGCCACCAGTGACGCCGGACAGGGTATGAGAGATACGCAGTATTTT. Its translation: CATSDAGQGMRDTQYF.

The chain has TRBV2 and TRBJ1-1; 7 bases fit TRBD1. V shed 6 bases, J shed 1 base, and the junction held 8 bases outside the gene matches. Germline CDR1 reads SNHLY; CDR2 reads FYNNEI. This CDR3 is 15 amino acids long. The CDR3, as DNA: TGTGCCAGCAGCGCGGGACAGCTAGCGAACACTGAAGCTTTCTTT. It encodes CASSAGQLANTEAFF.

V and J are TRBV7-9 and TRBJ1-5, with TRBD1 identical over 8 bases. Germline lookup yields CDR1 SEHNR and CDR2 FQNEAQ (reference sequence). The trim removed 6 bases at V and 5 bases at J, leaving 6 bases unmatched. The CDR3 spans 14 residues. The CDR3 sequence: CASSWTGKDQPQHF. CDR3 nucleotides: TGTGCCAGCAGTTGGACAGGGAAAGATCAGCCCCAGCATTTT. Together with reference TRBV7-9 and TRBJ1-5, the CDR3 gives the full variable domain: DTGVSQNPRHKITKRGQNVTFRCDPISEHNRLYWYRQTLGQGPEFLTYFQNEAQLEKSRLLSDRFSAERPKGSFSTLEIQRTEQGDSAMYLCASSWTGKDQPQHFGDGTRLSIL.

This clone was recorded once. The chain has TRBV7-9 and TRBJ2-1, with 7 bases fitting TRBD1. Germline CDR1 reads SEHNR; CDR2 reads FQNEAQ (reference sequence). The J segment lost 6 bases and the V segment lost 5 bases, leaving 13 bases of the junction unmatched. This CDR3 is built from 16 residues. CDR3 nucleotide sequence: TGTGCCAGCAGCCAAACGGGACAGTTATTATTCAATGAGCAGTTCTTC. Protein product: CASSQTGQLLFNEQFF.

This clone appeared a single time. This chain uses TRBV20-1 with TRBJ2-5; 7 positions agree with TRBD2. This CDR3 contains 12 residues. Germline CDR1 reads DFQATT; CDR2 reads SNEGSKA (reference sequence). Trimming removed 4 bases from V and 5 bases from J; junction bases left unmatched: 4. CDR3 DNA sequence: TGCAGTGCTAATGACGGGGGGGAGACCCAGTACTTC. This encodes CSANDGGETQYF.

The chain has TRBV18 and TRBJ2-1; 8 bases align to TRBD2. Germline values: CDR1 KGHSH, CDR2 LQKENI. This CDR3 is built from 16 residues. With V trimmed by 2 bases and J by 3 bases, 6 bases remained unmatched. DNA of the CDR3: TGTGCCAGCTCACCATCCGTACTAGCGGACTACAATGAGCAGTTCTTC. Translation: CASSPSVLADYNEQFF.

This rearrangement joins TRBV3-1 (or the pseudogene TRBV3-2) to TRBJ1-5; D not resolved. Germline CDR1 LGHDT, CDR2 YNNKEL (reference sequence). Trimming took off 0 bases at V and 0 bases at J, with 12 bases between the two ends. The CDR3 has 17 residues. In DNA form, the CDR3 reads TGTGCCAGCAGCCAAGACCTTGGGCCCCATAGCAATCAGCCCCAGCATTTT. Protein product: CASSQDLGPHSNQPQHF.

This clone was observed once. CDR3 coding DNA: TGTGCCAGCAGCGTAGGGGACACTCAAAGGGACAATGAGCAGTTCTTC. Its protein product is CASSVGDTQRDNEQFF. The chain combines TRBV9 with TRBJ2-1; the D gene is possibly TRBD1 (6 bases). Germline CDR1 and CDR2: SGDLS and YYNGEE. The CDR3 runs to 16 residues. V lost 0 bases, J lost 5 bases, and 15 bases lay in between.

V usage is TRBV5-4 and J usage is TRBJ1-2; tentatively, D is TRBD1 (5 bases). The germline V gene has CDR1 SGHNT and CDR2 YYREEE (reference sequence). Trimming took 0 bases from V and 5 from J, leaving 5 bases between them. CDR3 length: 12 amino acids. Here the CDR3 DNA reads TGTGCCAGCAGCTTGGCAGGGTATGGCTACACCTTC. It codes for CASSLAGYGYTF.

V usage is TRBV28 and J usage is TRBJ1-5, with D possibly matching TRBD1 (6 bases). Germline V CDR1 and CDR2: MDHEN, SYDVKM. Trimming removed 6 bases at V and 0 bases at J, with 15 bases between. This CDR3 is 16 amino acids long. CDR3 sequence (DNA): TGTGCCAGCAGGCCATACAGGGTCCCTAGCAATCAGCCCCAGCATTTT. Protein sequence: CASRPYRVPSNQPQHF.

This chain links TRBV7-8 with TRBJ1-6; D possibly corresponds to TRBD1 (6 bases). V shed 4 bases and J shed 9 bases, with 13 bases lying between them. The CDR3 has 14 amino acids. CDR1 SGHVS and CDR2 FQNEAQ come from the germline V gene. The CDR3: CASSSYRVGSPLHF. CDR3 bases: TGTGCCAGCAGCTCCTACAGGGTTGGTTCACCCCTCCACTTT.

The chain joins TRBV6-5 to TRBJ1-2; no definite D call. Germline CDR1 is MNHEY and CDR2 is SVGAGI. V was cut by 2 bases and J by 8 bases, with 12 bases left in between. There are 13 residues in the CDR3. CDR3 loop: CASSYDGLDGYTF. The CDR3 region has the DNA TGTGCCAGCAGTTACGACGGCCTAGACGGCTACACCTTC.

The CDR3 reads CATSDSRVGRNTEAFF. The DNA for the CDR3 is TGTGCCACCAGTGATTCGAGGGTGGGAAGGAACACTGAAGCTTTCTTT. The J gene is TRBJ1-1, the V gene TRBV24-1; D ambiguous. V lost 2 bases to trimming and J lost 1 base, with 13 bases between them. The germline V gene has CDR1 KGHDR and CDR2 SFDVKD. The CDR3 contains 16 residues.

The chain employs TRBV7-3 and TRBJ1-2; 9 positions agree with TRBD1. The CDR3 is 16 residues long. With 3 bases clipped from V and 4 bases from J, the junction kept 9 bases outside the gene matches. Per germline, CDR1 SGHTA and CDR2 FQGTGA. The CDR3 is CASSLTGDRAFYGYTF. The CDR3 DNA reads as TGTGCCAGCAGCTTGACAGGGGACAGGGCCTTCTATGGCTACACCTTC.

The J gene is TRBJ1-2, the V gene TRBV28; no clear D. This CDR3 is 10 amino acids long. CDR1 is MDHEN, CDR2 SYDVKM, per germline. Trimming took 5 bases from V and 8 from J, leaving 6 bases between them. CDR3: CASSPPGYTF. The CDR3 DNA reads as TGTGCCAGCAGTCCCCCGGGCTACACCTTC.

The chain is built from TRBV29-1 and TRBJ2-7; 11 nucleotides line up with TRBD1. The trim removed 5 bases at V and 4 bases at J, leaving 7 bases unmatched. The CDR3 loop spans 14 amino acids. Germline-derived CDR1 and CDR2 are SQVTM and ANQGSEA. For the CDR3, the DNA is TGCAGCGTTTTTCCGGGACAGGGGGGTTACGAGCAGTACTTC. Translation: CSVFPGQGGYEQYF.

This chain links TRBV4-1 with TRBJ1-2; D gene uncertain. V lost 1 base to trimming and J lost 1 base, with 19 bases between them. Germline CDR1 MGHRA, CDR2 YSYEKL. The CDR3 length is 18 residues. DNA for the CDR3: TGCGCCAGCAGCCAAGCCCCCGGCCCTCGGGTCCTTAACTATGGCTACACCTTC. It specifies CASSQAPGPRVLNYGYTF.

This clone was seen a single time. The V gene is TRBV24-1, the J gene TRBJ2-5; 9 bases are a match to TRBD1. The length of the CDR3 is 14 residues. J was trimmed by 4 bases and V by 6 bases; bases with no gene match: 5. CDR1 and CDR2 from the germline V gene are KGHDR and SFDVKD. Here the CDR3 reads CATSSTGGGETQYF. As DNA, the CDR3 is TGTGCCACCAGTTCGACAGGGGGTGGAGAGACCCAGTACTTC.

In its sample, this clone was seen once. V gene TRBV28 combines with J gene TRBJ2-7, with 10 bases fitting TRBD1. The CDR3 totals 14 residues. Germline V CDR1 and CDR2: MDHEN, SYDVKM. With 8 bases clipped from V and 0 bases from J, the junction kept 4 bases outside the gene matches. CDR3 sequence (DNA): TGTGCCAGCCCGCGGGACAGGGGCTCCTACGAGCAGTACTTC. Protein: CASPRDRGSYEQYF.

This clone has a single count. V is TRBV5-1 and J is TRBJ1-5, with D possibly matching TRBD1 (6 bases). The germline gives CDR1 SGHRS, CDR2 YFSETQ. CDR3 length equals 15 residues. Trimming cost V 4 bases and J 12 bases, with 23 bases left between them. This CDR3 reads CASSRGGRQADYQHF. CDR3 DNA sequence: TGCGCCAGCAGCCGGGGGGGCCGACAGGCCGATTACCAGCATTTT.

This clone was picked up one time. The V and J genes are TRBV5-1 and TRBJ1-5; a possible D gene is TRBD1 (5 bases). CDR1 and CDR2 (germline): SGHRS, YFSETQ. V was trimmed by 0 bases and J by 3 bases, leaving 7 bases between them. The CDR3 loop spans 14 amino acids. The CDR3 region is CASSLEGHNQPQHF. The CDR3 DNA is TGCGCCAGCAGCTTGGAGGGGCACAATCAGCCCCAGCATTTT.

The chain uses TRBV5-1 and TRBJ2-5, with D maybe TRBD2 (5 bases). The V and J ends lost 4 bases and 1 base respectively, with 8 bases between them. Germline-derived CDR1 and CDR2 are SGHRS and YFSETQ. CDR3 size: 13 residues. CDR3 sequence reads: CASSGEPQETQYF. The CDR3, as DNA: TGCGCCAGCAGCGGGGAGCCCCAAGAGACCCAGTACTTC. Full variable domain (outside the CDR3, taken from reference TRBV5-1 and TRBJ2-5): KAGVTQTPRYLIKTRGQQVTLSCSPISGHRSVSWYQQTPGQGLQFLFEYFSETQRNKGNFPGRFSGRQFSNSRSEMNVSTLELGDSALYLCASSGEPQETQYFGPGTRLLVL.

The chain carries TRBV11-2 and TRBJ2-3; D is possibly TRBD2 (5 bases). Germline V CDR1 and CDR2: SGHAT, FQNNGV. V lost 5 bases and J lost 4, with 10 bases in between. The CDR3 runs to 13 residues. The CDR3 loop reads CASSVTRPDTQYF. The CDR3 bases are TGTGCCAGCAGCGTCACTAGACCAGATACGCAGTATTTT.